There are many counts of the clone carrying this TCR beta chain. The sample comes from a study of T cell changes during pregnancy in multiple sclerosis. The method was immunoSEQ multiplex PCR; TCRdb's version includes in-frame clones alone and lacks a portion of them. The top ten hold roughly 1% of the sample, which has some 44,000 clones, about nine tenths seen once. The clonotype comes from a female donor with multiple sclerosis, enrolled in a pregnancy study. Material: CD4+ T cells from peripheral blood mononuclear cells, obtained in the second trimester of pregnancy.

CDR3 sequence: CASSLDRTYGTGTYEQYF. The CDR3 DNA reads as TGTGCCAGCAGCTTAGACCGTACTTACGGGACAGGGACCTACGAGCAGTACTTC. The rearrangement links TRBV11-2 to TRBJ2-7, with 9 bases lining up with TRBD1. The germline CDR1 and CDR2 sequences are SGHAT and FQNNGV. The junction had 11 bases not matched to a gene; V was cut back by 0 bases and J by 2 bases. This CDR3 has 18 amino acids.